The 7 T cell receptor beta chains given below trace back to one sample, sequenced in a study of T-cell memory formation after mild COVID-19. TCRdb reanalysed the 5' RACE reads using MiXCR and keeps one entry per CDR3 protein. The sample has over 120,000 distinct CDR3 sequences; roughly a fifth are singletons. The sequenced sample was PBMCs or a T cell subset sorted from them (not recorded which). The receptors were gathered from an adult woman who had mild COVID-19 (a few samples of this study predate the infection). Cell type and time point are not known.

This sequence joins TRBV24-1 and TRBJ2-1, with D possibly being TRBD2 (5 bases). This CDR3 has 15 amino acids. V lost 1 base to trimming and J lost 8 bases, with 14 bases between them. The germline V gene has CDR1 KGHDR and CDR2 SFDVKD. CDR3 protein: CATSDLGPRGDEQFF. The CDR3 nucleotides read TGTGCCACCAGTGATTTAGGGCCACGGGGAGATGAGCAGTTCTTC.

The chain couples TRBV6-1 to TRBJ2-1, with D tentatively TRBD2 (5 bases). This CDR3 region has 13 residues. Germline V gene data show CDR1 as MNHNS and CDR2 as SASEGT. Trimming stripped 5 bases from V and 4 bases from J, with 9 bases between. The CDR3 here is CASSSREYNEQFF. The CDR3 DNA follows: TGTGCCAGCAGTAGTAGGGAGTACAATGAGCAGTTCTTC.

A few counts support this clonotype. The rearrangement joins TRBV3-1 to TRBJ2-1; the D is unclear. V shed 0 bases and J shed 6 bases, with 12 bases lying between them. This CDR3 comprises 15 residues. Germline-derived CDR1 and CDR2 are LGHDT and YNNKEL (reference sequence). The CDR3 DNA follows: TGTGCCAGCAGCCAAGATCGCCTCGCACTCAATGAGCAGTTCTTC. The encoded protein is CASSQDRLALNEQFF.

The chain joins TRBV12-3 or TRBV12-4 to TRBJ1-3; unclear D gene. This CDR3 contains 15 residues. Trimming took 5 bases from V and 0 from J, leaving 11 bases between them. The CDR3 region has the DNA TGTGCCAGCAGTCTCGACGGCTTCTCTGGAAACACCATATATTTT. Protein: CASSLDGFSGNTIYF.

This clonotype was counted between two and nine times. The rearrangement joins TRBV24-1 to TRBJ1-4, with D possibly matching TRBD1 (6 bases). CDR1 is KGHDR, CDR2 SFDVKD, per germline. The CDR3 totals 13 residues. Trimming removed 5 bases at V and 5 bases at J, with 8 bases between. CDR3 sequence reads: CATSAGQNEKLFF. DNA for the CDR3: TGTGCCACCAGTGCAGGACAGAATGAAAAACTGTTTTTT.

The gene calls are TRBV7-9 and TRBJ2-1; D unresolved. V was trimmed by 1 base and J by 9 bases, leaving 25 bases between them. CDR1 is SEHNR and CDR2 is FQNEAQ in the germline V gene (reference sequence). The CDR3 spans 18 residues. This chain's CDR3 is CASSLGLSRTWLKSEQFF. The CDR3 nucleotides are TGTGCCAGCAGCTTAGGACTGTCAAGGACGTGGTTGAAGAGTGAGCAGTTCTTC.

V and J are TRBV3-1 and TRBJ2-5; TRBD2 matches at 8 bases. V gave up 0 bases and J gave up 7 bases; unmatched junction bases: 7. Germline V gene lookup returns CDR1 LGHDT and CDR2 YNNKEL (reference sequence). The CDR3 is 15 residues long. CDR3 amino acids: CASSQDLRRGVTQYF. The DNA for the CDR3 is TGTGCCAGCAGCCAAGATCTCAGGCGGGGGGTGACCCAGTACTTC.